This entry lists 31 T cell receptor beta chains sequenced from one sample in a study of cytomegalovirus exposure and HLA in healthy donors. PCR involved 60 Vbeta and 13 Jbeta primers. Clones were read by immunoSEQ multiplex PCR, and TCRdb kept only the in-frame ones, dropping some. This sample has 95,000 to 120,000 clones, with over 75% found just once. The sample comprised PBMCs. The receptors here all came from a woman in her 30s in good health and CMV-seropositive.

For the CDR3, the DNA is TGCAGCGTTGAGGACAGGGTGAGGAGTAGGGGCTACACCTTC. It specifies CSVEDRVRSRGYTF. V and J are TRBV29-1 and TRBJ1-2; 8 bases agree with TRBD1. Losses at the gene ends were 3 bases for V and 8 bases for J; bases not matched to a gene: 11. CDR3 size: 14 residues. Germline CDR1 SQVTM, CDR2 ANQGSEA.

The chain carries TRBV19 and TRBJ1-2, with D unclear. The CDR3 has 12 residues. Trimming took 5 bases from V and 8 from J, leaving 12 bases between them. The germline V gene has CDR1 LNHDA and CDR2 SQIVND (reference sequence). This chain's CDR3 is CASSFAALGYTF. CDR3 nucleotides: TGTGCCAGTAGTTTCGCGGCGCTGGGCTACACCTTC.

The CDR3 sequence: CASSLQGGGTEAFF. In nucleotides, the CDR3 is TGCGCCAGCAGCTTACAGGGCGGGGGCACTGAAGCTTTCTTT. The V gene is TRBV5-1, the J gene TRBJ1-1; D possibly corresponds to TRBD1 (6 bases). The CDR3 covers 14 residues. The germline V gene encodes CDR1 SGHRS and CDR2 YFSETQ. V gave up 2 bases and J gave up 4 bases, with 12 bases separating them.

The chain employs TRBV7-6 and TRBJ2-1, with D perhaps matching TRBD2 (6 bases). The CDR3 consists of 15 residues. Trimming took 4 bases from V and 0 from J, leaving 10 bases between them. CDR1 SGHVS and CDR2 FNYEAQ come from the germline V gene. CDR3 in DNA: TGTGCCAGCAGCTATAGCGGTAGCTCCTACAATGAGCAGTTCTTC. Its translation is CASSYSGSSYNEQFF.

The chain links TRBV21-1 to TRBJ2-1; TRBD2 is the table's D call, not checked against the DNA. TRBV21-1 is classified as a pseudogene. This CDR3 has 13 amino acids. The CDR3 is CAQAGQGGDEQFF. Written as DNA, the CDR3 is TGTGCCCAAGCGGGGCAGGGAGGTGATGAGCAGTTCTTC.

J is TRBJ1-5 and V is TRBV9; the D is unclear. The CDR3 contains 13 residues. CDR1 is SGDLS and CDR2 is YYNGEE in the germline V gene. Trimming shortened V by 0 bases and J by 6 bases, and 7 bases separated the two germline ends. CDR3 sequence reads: CASSVGSAQPQHF. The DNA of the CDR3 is TGTGCCAGCAGCGTAGGGAGTGCTCAGCCCCAGCATTTT.

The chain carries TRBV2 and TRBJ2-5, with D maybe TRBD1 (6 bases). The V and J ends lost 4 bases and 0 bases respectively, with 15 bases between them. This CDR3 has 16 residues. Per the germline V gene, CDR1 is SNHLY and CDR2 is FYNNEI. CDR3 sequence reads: CASSGSSGVYQETQYF. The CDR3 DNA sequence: TGTGCCAGCAGTGGTAGTTCAGGGGTGTACCAAGAGACCCAGTACTTC.

The CDR3 DNA reads TGTGCCAGCGCGGGAGGGCCCTTCGGGGACAATGAGCAGTTCTTC. It translates to CASAGGPFGDNEQFF. The chain employs TRBV7-3 and TRBJ2-1; 9 bases match TRBD2. Germline V gene data show CDR1 as SGHTA and CDR2 as FQGTGA. V gave up 8 bases and J gave up 5 bases; unmatched junction bases: 10. The CDR3 totals 15 residues.

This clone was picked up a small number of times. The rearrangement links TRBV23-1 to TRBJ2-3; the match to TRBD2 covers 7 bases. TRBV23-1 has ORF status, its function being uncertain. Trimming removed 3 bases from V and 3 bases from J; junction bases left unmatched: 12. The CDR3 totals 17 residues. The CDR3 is CASSHHLSGLVTDTQYF. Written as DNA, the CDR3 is TGCGCCAGCAGTCACCACCTTAGCGGACTAGTTACAGATACGCAGTATTTT.

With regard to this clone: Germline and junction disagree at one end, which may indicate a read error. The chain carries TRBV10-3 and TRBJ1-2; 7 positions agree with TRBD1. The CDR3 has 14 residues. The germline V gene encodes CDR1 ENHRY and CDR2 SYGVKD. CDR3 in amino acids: CATHITGAPTGCTF. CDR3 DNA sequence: TGTGCCACTCATATCACAGGGGCCCCTACGGGCTGCACCTTC.

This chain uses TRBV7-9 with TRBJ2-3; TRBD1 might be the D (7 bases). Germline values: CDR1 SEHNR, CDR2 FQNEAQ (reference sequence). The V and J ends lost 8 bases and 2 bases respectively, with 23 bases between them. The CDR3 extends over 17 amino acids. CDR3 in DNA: TGTGCCAGCCTGGGGGGCCCGGGACAGTCAGACACAGATACGCAGTATTTT. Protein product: CASLGGPGQSDTDTQYF.

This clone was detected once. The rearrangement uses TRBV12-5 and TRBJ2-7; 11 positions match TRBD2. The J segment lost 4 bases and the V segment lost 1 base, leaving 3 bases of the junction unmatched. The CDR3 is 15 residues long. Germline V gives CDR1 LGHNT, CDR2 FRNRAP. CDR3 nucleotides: TGTGCTAGTGGTTTGGATTGGACTAGCGGGTACGAGCAGTACTTC. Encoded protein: CASGLDWTSGYEQYF.

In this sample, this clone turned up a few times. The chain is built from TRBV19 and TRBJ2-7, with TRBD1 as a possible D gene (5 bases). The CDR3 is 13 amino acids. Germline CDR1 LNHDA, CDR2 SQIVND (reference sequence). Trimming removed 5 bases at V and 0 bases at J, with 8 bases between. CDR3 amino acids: CASSRQTSYEQYF. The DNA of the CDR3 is TGTGCCAGTAGTCGACAGACCTCCTACGAGCAGTACTTC.

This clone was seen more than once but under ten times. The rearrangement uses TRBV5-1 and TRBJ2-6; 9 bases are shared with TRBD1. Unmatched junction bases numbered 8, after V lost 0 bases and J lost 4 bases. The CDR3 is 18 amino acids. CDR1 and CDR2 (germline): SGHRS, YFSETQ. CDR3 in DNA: TGCGCCAGCAGCTTGGATCCCGGACAGGGGACCGGGGCCAACGTCCTGACTTTC. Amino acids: CASSLDPGQGTGANVLTF.

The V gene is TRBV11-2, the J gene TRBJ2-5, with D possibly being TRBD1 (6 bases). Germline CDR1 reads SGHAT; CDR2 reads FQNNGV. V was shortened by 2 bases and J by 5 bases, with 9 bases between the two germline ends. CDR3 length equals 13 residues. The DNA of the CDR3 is TGTGCCAGCAGCTTAATAAGGGGGGAGACCCAGTACTTC. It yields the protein CASSLIRGETQYF.

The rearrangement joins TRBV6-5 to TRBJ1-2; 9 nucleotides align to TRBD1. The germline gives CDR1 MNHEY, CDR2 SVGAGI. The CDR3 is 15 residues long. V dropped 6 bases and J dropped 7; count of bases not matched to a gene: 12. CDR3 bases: TGTGCCAGCAGATTGGACAGGGGTAGTTTTGGTGGCTACACCTTC. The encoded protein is CASRLDRGSFGGYTF.

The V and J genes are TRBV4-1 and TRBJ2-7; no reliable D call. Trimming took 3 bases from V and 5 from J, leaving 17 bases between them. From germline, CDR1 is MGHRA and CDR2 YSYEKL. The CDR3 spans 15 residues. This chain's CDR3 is CASSQTSVKLDEQYF. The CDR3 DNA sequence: TGCGCCAGCAGCCAGACCTCAGTTAAGCTAGACGAGCAGTACTTC.

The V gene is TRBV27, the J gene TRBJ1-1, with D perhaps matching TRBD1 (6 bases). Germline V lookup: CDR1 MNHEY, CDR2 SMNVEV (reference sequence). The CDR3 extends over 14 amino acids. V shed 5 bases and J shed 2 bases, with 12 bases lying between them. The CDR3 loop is CASSTWDINTEAFF. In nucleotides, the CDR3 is TGTGCCAGCAGTACATGGGACATCAACACTGAAGCTTTCTTT.

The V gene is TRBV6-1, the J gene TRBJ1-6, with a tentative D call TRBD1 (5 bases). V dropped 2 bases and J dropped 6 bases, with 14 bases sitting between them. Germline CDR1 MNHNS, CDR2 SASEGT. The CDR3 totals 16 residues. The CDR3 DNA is TGTGCCAGCAGTGAAAGTGTAGGGGCTCCTAATTCACCCCTCCACTTT. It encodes CASSESVGAPNSPLHF.

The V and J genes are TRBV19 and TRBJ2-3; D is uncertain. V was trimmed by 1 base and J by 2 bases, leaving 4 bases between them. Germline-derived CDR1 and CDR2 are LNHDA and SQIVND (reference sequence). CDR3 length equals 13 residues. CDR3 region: CASSIASTDTQYF. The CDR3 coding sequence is TGTGCCAGTAGTATAGCTTCCACAGATACGCAGTATTTT.

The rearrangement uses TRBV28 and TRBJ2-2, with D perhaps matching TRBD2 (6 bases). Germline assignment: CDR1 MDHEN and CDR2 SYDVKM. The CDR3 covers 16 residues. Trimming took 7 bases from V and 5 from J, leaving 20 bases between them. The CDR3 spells CASTTGGGSRTGELFF. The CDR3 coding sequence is TGTGCCAGCACTACCGGGGGAGGCTCGAGGACCGGGGAGCTGTTTTTT.

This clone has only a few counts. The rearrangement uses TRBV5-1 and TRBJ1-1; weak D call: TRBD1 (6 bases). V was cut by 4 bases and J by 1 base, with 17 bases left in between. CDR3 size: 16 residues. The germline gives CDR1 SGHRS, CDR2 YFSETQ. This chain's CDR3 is CASSVQPPGQNTEAFF. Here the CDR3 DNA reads TGCGCCAGCAGCGTTCAGCCTCCGGGACAGAACACTGAAGCTTTCTTT.

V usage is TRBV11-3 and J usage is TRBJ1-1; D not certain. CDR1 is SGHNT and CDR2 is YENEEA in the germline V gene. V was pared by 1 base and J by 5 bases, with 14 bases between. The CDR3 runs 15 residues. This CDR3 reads CASSLVPRGRTEAFF. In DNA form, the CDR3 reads TGTGCCAGCAGCTTAGTACCCCGGGGTCGGACTGAAGCTTTCTTT.

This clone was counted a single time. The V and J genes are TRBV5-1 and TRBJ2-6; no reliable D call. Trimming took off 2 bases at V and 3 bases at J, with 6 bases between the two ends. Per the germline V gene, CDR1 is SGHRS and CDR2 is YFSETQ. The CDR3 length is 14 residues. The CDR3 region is CASSLSFGANVLTF. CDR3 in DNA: TGCGCCAGCAGCTTAAGCTTTGGGGCCAACGTCCTGACTTTC.

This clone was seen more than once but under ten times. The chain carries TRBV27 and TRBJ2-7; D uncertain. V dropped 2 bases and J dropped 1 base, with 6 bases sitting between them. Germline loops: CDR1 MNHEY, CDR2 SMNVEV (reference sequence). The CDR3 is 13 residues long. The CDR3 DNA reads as TGTGCCAGCAGTTTAGCGGTATCCTACGAGCAGTACTTC. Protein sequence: CASSLAVSYEQYF.

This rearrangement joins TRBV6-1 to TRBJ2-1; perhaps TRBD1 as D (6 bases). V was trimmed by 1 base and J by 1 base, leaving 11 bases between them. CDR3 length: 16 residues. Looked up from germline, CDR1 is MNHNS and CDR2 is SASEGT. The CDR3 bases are TGTGCCAGCAGTGAAGACCCAGGGGCATCCTACAATGAGCAGTTCTTC. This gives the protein CASSEDPGASYNEQFF.

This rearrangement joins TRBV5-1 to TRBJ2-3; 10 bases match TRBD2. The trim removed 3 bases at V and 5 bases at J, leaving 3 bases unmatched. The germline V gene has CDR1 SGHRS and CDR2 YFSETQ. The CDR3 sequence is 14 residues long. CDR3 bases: TGCGCCAGCAGCTCCGGGACTAGCGAAGATACGCAGTATTTT. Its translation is CASSSGTSEDTQYF.

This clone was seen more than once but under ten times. CDR3 nucleotides: TGTGCCAGCAGCTCCCTGGACAGGGCTGGAAACACCATATATTTT. Residues: CASSSLDRAGNTIYF. The V and J genes are TRBV5-6 and TRBJ1-3, with 8 bases that match TRBD1. Looked up from germline, CDR1 is SGHDT and CDR2 is YYEEEE. This CDR3 has 15 residues. J gave up 2 bases and V 3 bases, and 4 bases lay outside the gene matches.

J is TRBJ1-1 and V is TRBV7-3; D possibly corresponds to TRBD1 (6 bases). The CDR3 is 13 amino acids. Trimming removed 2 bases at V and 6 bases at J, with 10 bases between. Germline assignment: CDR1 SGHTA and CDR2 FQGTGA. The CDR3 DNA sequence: TGTGCCAGCAGCTTATTACAGGGATCTGAAGCTTTCTTT. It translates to CASSLLQGSEAFF.

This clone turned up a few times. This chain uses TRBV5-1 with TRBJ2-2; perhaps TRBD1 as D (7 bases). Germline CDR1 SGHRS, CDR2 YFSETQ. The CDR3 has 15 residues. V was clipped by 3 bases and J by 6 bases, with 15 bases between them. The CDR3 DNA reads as TGCGCCAGCAGCTGGGGACAGACGGGAGCCGGGGAGCTGTTTTTT. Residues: CASSWGQTGAGELFF.

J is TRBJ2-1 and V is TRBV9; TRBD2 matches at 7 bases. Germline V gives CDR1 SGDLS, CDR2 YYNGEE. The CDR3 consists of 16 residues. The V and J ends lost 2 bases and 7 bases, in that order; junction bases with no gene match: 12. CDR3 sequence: CASSVTVGGPYNEQFF. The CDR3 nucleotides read TGTGCCAGCAGCGTTACAGTGGGAGGGCCATATAATGAGCAGTTCTTC.